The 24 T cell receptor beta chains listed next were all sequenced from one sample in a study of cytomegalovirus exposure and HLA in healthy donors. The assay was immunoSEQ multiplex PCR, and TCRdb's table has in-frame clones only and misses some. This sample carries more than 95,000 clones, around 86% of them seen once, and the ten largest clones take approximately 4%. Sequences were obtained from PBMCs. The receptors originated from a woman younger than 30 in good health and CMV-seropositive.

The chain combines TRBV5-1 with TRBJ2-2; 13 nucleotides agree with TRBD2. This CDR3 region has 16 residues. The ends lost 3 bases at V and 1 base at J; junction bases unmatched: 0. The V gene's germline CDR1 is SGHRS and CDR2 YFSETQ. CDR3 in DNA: TGCGCCAGCAGCTGGACTAGCGGGGGGAACACCGGGGAGCTGTTTTTT. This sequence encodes CASSWTSGGNTGELFF. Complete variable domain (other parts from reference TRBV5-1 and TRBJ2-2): KAGVTQTPRYLIKTRGQQVTLSCSPISGHRSVSWYQQTPGQGLQFLFEYFSETQRNKGNFPGRFSGRQFSNSRSEMNVSTLELGDSALYLCASSWTSGGNTGELFFGEGSRLTVL.

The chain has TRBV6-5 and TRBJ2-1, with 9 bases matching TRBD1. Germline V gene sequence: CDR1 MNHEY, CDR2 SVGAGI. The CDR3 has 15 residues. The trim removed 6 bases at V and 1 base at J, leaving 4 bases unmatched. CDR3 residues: CASRTGQGSYNEQFF. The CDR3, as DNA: TGTGCCAGCAGGACCGGACAGGGGTCCTACAATGAGCAGTTCTTC.

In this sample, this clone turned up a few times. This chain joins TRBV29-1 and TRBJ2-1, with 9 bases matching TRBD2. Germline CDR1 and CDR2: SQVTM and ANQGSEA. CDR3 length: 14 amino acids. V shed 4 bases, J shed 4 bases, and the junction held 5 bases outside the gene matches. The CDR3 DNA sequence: TGCAGCGTTGGAGGCGGGGGGGCTTACAATGAGCAGTTCTTC. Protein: CSVGGGGAYNEQFF.

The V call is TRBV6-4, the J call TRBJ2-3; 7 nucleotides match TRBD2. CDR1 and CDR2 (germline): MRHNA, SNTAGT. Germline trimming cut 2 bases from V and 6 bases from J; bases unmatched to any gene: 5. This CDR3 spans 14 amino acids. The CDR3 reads CASSDGRGSDTQYF. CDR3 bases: TGTGCCAGCAGTGACGGGCGCGGGAGCGATACGCAGTATTTT.

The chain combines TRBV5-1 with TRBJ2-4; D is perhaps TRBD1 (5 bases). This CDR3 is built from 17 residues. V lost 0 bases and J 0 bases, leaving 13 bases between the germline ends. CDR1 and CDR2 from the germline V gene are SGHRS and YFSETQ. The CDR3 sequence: CASSLEVGRGAKNIQYF. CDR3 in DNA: TGCGCCAGCAGCTTGGAGGTGGGAAGGGGAGCCAAAAACATTCAGTACTTC.

CDR3 amino acids: CASTKGTGGYSYEQYF. The CDR3 coding sequence is TGTGCCAGCACTAAAGGAACAGGGGGCTACTCCTACGAGCAGTACTTC. V is TRBV7-2 and J is TRBJ2-7; 9 nucleotides align to TRBD1. CDR1 SGHTA and CDR2 FQGNSA come from the germline V gene. Trimming took 7 bases from V and 0 from J; bases not matched to a gene: 10. This CDR3 has 16 residues.

In DNA, the CDR3 is TGTGCCTGGAGAGTACAGGGTTCAGATACGCAGTATTTT. As protein: CAWRVQGSDTQYF. The chain has TRBV30 and TRBJ2-3, with D perhaps matching TRBD1 (6 bases). CDR3 length: 13 amino acids. The V end was cut by 3 bases, the J end by 4 bases, with 11 bases between. The germline gives CDR1 GTSNPN, CDR2 SVGIG (reference sequence).

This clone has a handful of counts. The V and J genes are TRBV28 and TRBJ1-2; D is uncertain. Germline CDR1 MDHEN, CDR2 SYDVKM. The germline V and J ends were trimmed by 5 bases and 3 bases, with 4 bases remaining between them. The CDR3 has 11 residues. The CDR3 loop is CASSGYYGYTF. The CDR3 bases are TGTGCCAGCAGTGGCTACTATGGCTACACCTTC.

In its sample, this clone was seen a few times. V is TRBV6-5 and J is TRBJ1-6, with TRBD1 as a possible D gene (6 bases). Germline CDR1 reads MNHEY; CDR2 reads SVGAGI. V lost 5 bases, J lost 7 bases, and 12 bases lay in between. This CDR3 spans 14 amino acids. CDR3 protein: CASSRTERNSPLHF. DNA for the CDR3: TGTGCCAGCAGTCGGACAGAGAGAAATTCACCCCTCCACTTT.

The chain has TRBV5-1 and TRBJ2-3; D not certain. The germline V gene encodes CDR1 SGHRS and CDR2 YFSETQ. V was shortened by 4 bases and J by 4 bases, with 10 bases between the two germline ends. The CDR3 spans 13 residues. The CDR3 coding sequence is TGCGCCAGCAGCCCAGGATTAGCAGATACGCAGTATTTT. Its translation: CASSPGLADTQYF.

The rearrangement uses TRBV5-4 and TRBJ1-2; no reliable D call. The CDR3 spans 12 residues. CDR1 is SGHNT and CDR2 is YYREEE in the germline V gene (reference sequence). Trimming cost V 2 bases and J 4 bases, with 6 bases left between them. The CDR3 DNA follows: TGTGCCAGCAGCTTCGCGGGCTATGGCTACACCTTC. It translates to CASSFAGYGYTF.

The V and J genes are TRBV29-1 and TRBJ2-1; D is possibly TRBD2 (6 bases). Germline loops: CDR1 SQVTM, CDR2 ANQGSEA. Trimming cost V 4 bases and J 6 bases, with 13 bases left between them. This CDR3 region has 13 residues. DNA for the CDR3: TGCAGCGTTGGACGGGGAGGTCGCAATGAGCAGTTCTTC. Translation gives CSVGRGGRNEQFF.

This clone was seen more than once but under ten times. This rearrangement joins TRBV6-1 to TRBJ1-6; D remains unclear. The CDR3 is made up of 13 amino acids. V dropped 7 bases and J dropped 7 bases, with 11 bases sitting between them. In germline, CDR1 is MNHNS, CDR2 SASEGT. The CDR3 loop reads CASMEGSNSPLHF. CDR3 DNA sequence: TGTGCCAGCATGGAGGGATCGAATTCACCCCTCCACTTT.

The CDR3 DNA reads TGTGCCAGCATAAGAGGGAGAGGAGGGAATGAGCAGTTCTTC. It is translated as CASIRGRGGNEQFF. V is TRBV6-1 and J is TRBJ2-1, with D tentatively TRBD2 (6 bases). CDR1 and CDR2 from the germline V gene are MNHNS and SASEGT. The ends were cut back, 7 bases at V and 7 bases at J, with 17 bases in the middle. CDR3 length: 14 residues.

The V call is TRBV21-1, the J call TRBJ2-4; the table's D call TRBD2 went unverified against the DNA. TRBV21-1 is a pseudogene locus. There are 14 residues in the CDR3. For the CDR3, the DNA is TGTGCCAGCCGCCTCTTCGGGGCCAAAAACATTCAGTACTTC. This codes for CASRLFGAKNIQYF.

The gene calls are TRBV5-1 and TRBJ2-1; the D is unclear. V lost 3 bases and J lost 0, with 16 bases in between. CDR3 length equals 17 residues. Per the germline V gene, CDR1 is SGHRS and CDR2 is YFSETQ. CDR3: CASSSYLSRSSYNEQFF. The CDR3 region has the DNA TGCGCCAGCAGCTCGTATCTCTCAAGGAGCTCCTACAATGAGCAGTTCTTC.

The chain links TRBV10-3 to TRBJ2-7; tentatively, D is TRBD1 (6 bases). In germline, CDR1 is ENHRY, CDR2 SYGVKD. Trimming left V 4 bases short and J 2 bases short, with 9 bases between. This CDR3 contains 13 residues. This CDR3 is CAISARDTYEQYF. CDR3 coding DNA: TGTGCCATCAGTGCAAGGGACACCTACGAGCAGTACTTC.

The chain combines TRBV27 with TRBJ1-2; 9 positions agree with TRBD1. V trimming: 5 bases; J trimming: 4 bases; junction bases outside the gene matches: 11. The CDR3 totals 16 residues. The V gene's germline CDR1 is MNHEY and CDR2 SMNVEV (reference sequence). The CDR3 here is CASSLLGQGGGYGYTF. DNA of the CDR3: TGTGCCAGCAGTCTACTGGGACAGGGTGGCGGCTATGGCTACACCTTC.

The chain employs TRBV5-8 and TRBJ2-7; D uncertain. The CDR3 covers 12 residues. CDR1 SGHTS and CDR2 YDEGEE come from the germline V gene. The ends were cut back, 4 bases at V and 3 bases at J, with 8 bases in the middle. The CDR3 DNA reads TGTGCCAGCAGCCTTGAGCTCTACGAGCAGTACTTC. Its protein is CASSLELYEQYF.

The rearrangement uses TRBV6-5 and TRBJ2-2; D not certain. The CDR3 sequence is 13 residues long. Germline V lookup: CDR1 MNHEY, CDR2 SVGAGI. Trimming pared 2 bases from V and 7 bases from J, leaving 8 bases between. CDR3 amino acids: CASSYTRNGELFF. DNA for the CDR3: TGTGCCAGCAGTTACACCAGGAACGGGGAGCTGTTTTTT.

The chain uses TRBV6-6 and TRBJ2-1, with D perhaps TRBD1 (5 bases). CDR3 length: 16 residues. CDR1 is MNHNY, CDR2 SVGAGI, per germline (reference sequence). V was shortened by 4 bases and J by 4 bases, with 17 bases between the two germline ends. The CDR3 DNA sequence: TGTGCCAGCAGTTCCAACCTACTACAGGAGTACAATGAGCAGTTCTTC. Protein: CASSSNLLQEYNEQFF.

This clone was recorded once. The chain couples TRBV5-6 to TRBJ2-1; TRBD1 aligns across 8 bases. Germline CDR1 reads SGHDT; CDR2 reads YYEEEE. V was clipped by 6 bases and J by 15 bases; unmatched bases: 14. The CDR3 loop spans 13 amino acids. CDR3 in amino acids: CASTRRTGTGRFF. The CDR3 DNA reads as TGTGCCAGCACCAGAAGGACCGGGACAGGTCGGTTCTTC.

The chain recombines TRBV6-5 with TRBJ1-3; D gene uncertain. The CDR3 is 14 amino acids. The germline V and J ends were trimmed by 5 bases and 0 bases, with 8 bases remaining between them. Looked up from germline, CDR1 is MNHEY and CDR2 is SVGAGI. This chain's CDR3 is CASSRSSSGNTIYF. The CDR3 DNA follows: TGTGCCAGCAGTCGTTCTAGCTCTGGAAACACCATATATTTT.

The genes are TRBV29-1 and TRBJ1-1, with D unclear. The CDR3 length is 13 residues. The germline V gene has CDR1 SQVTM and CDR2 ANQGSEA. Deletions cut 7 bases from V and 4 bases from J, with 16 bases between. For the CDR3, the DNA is TGCAGCGCCTGTCCGGAGACGAGCACTGAAGCTTTCTTT. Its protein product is CSACPETSTEAFF.